This T cell receptor beta chain was found in a study of T cells in Graves' hyperthyroidism and ophthalmopathy. Overall study results and limits: Model-based prediction identified ophthalmopathy a median about 6.8 months prior to its onset. Separation of ophthalmopathy from stable hyperthyroidism was achieved by a 13 V-J model. Most thyroid clonotypes that were expanded above 0.001 also turned up in blood.

Authors of the study amplified TCR beta CDR3 regions from RNA transcripts. First-round RT-PCR with HTBI primers amplified the TCR CDR3 region. TCRdb called the multiplex PCR reads again in MiXCR, with one record for every CDR3 protein. The table records some 800,000 distinct CDR3 sequences, 38% of them present only once. The CDR3 length is 15 residues. Per germline, CDR1 SEHNR and CDR2 FQNEAQ (reference sequence). V shed 5 bases, J shed 1 base, and the junction held 7 bases outside the gene matches. Notes on this clonotype: What it binds is unknown.

Fresh peripheral blood, approximately 10 ml, was the source of the PBMCs. Material: blood. The TCR originated in a man younger than 35 with Graves' hyperthyroidism. This sequence joins TRBV7-9 and TRBJ1-1; 7 bases line up with TRBD1. The CDR3 DNA is TGTGCCAGCAGCACCGATTACAGGGGGAACACTGAAGCTTTCTTT. Translated: CASSTDYRGNTEAFF.